This T cell receptor beta chain was sequenced during a study of T-cell reconstitution after alpha-beta-depleted transplantation in children. Whole-study results and caveats: Where some patients showed high TCRbeta diversity at day 60, it came from recipient T cells and thymic progenitors that had survived. T-cell counts and diversity at one year post-transplant came mainly from newly produced T cells. At around two months after transplant, the alpha-beta T cells were reportedly derived from several hundred expanded clones that came from non-depleted graft cells.

This clonotype came up a few times. Its antigen remains unknown. Trimming took 2 bases from V and 0 from J, leaving 12 bases between them. Germline V gives CDR1 SGHTA, CDR2 FQGNSA. The CDR3 is 16 residues long. Preparation of the TCRbeta library was carried out with unique molecular identifiers. From the PCR reads, TCRdb called clonotypes with MiXCR, one entry per CDR3 protein. The data hold around 600,000 distinct CDR3 sequences, with about 23% observed a single time. This chain joins TRBV7-2 and TRBJ2-3; TRBD1 might be the D (5 bases). This material consisted of PBMCs, mostly from graft donor cells, taken 360 days after TCRalphabeta/CD19-depleted stem cell transplant. The source is a boy in the first two years of life who had a stem cell transplant for acute myeloid leukemia, so the T cells may come from the graft donor. The CDR3 is CASSLFLGPSTDTQYF. CDR3 sequence (DNA): TGTGCCAGCAGCTTATTCCTGGGGCCCAGCACAGATACGCAGTATTTT.